The 26 T cell receptor beta chains below come from one sample, sequenced in a study of blood T cell repertoires in COVID-19. Measured with immunoSEQ multiplex PCR; TCRdb has only the in-frame clones, and not every one. This table holds some 350,000 clones, less than 90% found once. Sequencing was performed on PBMCs or T cells enriched from blood (not recorded which). The receptors shown here come from a woman between 25 and 40 years old who had recovered from COVID-19.

V gene TRBV6-2 or TRBV6-3 combines with J gene TRBJ1-5; D gene unclear. This CDR3 is built from 14 residues. With 3 bases removed from V and 3 bases from J, the gap between germline ends came to 9 bases. Germline CDR1 and CDR2: MNHEY and SVGEGT. CDR3 DNA sequence: TGTGCCAGCAGTTATGGAGCTTTCAATCAGCCCCAGCATTTT. Amino acids: CASSYGAFNQPQHF.

CDR3: CAISVSGSQETQYF. The CDR3 coding sequence is TGTGCCATCAGTGTAAGTGGCTCCCAAGAGACCCAGTACTTC. The V gene is TRBV10-3, the J gene TRBJ2-5; D unclear. Germline-derived CDR1 and CDR2 are ENHRY and SYGVKD. CDR3 size: 14 residues. Trimming cost V 4 bases and J 1 base, with 10 bases left between them.

This sequence joins TRBV18 and TRBJ1-4; TRBD1 agrees at 7 bases. The CDR3 has 16 amino acids. Per the germline V gene, CDR1 is KGHSH and CDR2 is LQKENI. With 3 bases clipped from V and 4 bases from J, the junction kept 8 bases outside the gene matches. The CDR3 DNA follows: TGTGCCAGCTCACCGGGAGAGGGGGCTTTTAATGAAAAACTGTTTTTT. Its translation: CASSPGEGAFNEKLFF.

This clone was found once. V gene TRBV5-1 combines with J gene TRBJ1-2; TRBD1 is a possible D gene (5 bases). This CDR3 is built from 14 residues. Germline V CDR1 and CDR2: SGHRS, YFSETQ. V lost 0 bases and J lost 4, with 10 bases in between. DNA of the CDR3: TGCGCCAGCAGCTTGGGGGAAAGGGGCTATGGCTACACCTTC. Amino acids: CASSLGERGYGYTF.

The V and J genes are TRBV10-3 and TRBJ1-5, with 10 bases lining up with TRBD1. V lost 5 bases, J lost 4 bases, and 5 bases stayed unmatched. The CDR3 contains 15 residues. Germline V lookup: CDR1 ENHRY, CDR2 SYGVKD. The CDR3: CAISIGTGENQPQHF. CDR3 DNA sequence: TGTGCCATCAGTATCGGGACAGGGGAAAATCAGCCCCAGCATTTT.

V and J are TRBV12-3 or TRBV12-4 and TRBJ1-2; D uncertain. This CDR3 spans 13 amino acids. V was shortened by 2 bases and J by 1 base, with 5 bases between the two germline ends. Here the CDR3 DNA reads TGTGCCAGCAGTTTATCAAATAACTATGGCTACACCTTC. This gives the protein CASSLSNNYGYTF.

The rearrangement uses TRBV5-1 and TRBJ2-7; 8 bases are a match to TRBD1. The CDR3 spans 16 residues. After removal of 1 base from V and 2 bases from J, the junction contained 8 bases not matched to a gene. From germline, CDR1 is SGHRS and CDR2 YFSETQ. For the CDR3, the DNA is TGCGCCAGCAGCTTGCCCGGACAGGGTACCCCCTACGAGCAGTACTTC. It translates to CASSLPGQGTPYEQYF.

This clone was observed a handful of times. The J gene is TRBJ2-1, the V gene TRBV27; a weak D match, TRBD1 (6 bases). Trimming stripped 2 bases from V and 3 bases from J, with 11 bases between. Germline values: CDR1 MNHEY, CDR2 SMNVEV (reference sequence). There are 15 residues in the CDR3. CDR3 sequence: CASSLGQGFYNEQFF. The CDR3 coding sequence is TGTGCCAGCAGTTTAGGCCAGGGGTTCTACAATGAGCAGTTCTTC.

This clone was observed a handful of times. The genes are TRBV5-6 and TRBJ2-1; tentative D call: TRBD2 (5 bases). The CDR3 consists of 12 residues. Trimming pared 4 bases from V and 5 bases from J, leaving 7 bases between. Germline lookup yields CDR1 SGHDT and CDR2 YYEEEE. Here the CDR3 reads CASSAGDNEQFF. In nucleotides, the CDR3 is TGTGCCAGCAGCGCCGGGGACAATGAGCAGTTCTTC.

The rearrangement links TRBV4-1 to TRBJ1-4, with D unclear. Trimming removed 0 bases at V and 5 bases at J, with 16 bases between. Germline V gives CDR1 MGHRA, CDR2 YSYEKL. The CDR3 totals 17 residues. The CDR3 here is CASSQESRGKRNEKLFF. Written as DNA, the CDR3 is TGCGCCAGCAGCCAAGAGTCCCGGGGAAAACGGAATGAAAAACTGTTTTTT.

This clone has only one observation. V and J are TRBV29-1 and TRBJ2-1; perhaps TRBD1 as D (6 bases). The CDR3 has 12 residues. V gave up 5 bases and J gave up 7 bases, with 12 bases separating them. Germline CDR1 is SQVTM and CDR2 is ANQGSEA. The CDR3 protein is CSVRQDSNEQFF. The CDR3 DNA reads as TGCAGCGTTCGACAGGACAGTAATGAGCAGTTCTTC.

This clone was found a few times. V usage is TRBV19 and J usage is TRBJ1-2, with a possible D match to TRBD1 (6 bases). The germline CDR1 and CDR2 sequences are LNHDA and SQIVND (reference sequence). This CDR3 is 15 amino acids long. Trimming removed 4 bases at V and 3 bases at J, with 15 bases between. CDR3 in DNA: TGTGCCAGTAGTACGCCAACCTCAGGGGACTATGGCTACACCTTC. This encodes CASSTPTSGDYGYTF.

The chain combines TRBV15 with TRBJ2-1; 8 bases align to TRBD2. This CDR3 has 15 residues. V trimming: 1 base; J trimming: 10 bases; junction bases outside the gene matches: 9. CDR1 LNHNV and CDR2 YYDKDF come from the germline V gene (reference sequence). CDR3 nucleotides: TGTGCCACCAGCAGAGCAACCTTAGCGGGATACGAGCAGTTCTTC. It translates to CATSRATLAGYEQFF.

The rearrangement uses TRBV12-3 or TRBV12-4 and TRBJ1-2, with D tentatively TRBD1 (5 bases). The CDR3 sequence is 13 residues long. V lost 2 bases, J lost 8 bases, and 12 bases lay in between. For the CDR3, the DNA is TGTGCCAGCAGTTTACAGGGCTCGAGGGGCTACACCTTC. Translating gives CASSLQGSRGYTF.

This clone has more than one count but fewer than ten. The V gene is TRBV5-1, the J gene TRBJ1-4; 7 bases are shared with TRBD1. Germline V gives CDR1 SGHRS, CDR2 YFSETQ. Trimming cost V 0 bases and J 0 bases; bases outside gene matches: 5. The CDR3 totals 17 residues. This chain's CDR3 is CASSLGQGVSTNEKLFF. The CDR3, as DNA: TGCGCCAGCAGCTTGGGGCAGGGGGTTTCAACTAATGAAAAACTGTTTTTT.

In regard to this clone: One end of the junction is discordant with germline, which a read error may explain. The chain carries TRBV6-5 and TRBJ1-1; D not resolved. Germline V gene sequence: CDR1 MNHEY, CDR2 SVGAGI. The CDR3 length is 15 residues. The CDR3 sequence is CVSSYTAAMNTEAFF. In nucleotides, the CDR3 is TGTGTCAGCAGTTACACGGCGGCCATGAACACTGAAGCTTTCTTT.

The chain has TRBV7-9 and TRBJ2-7; 8 bases align to TRBD1. This CDR3 has 13 residues. Germline CDR1 is SEHNR and CDR2 is FQNEAQ (reference sequence). The junction had 8 bases not matched to a gene; V was cut back by 7 bases and J by 6 bases. The CDR3 nucleotides read TGTGCCAGCAATCGACAGGGGTCAGGCGAGCAGTACTTC. Amino acids: CASNRQGSGEQYF. The variable domain in full, with the rest retrieved from reference TRBV7-9 and TRBJ2-7, is DTGVSQNPRHKITKRGQNVTFRCDPISEHNRLYWYRQTLGQGPEFLTYFQNEAQLEKSRLLSDRFSAERPKGSFSTLEIQRTEQGDSAMYLCASNRQGSGEQYFGPGTRLTVT.

V usage is TRBV5-1 and J usage is TRBJ1-6; unclear D gene. Germline V gives CDR1 SGHRS, CDR2 YFSETQ. V lost 0 bases, J lost 10 bases, and 11 bases lay in between. The CDR3 contains 14 residues. The CDR3 DNA reads as TGCGCCAGCAGCTTGGCCGCGGCCGTCTCACCCCTCCACTTT. The encoded protein is CASSLAAAVSPLHF.

This chain connects TRBV28 to TRBJ2-7; TRBD2 aligns across 8 bases. The CDR3 has 14 amino acids. CDR1 is MDHEN, CDR2 SYDVKM, per germline. J was trimmed by 3 bases and V by 5 bases; bases with no gene match: 6. The CDR3 loop reads CASSPLAELYEQYF. The DNA of the CDR3 is TGTGCCAGCAGTCCACTAGCGGAACTCTACGAGCAGTACTTC.

J is TRBJ2-6 and V is TRBV5-6; D might be TRBD1 (6 bases). V lost 6 bases, J lost 1 base, and 14 bases lay in between. The CDR3 consists of 16 residues. Looked up from germline, CDR1 is SGHDT and CDR2 is YYEEEE. The CDR3 nucleotides read TGTGCCAGCAAACCCCTAAGGGGGTCTGGGGCCAACGTCCTGACTTTC. Translating it yields CASKPLRGSGANVLTF.

This clone was seen ten or more times. This chain connects TRBV2 to TRBJ1-1, with D possibly TRBD1 on 6 matching bases. The germline CDR1 and CDR2 sequences are SNHLY and FYNNEI. V was clipped by 7 bases and J by 0 bases, with 15 bases between them. The CDR3 contains 15 residues. The CDR3 sequence: CASTSPGHLNTEAFF. For the CDR3, the DNA is TGTGCCAGCACAAGCCCGGGACACTTGAACACTGAAGCTTTCTTT.

This clone was seen just once. The CDR3 protein is CASSPTLQGAEGYTF. The CDR3 DNA sequence: TGTGCCAGCAGTCCAACGTTACAGGGGGCTGAGGGCTACACCTTC. The rearrangement uses TRBV7-9 and TRBJ1-2; 9 bases are a match to TRBD1. From germline, CDR1 is SEHNR and CDR2 FQNEAQ (reference sequence). The ends lost 6 bases at V and 8 bases at J; junction bases unmatched: 13. The CDR3 has 15 amino acids. Based on the CDR3 plus reference TRBV7-9 and TRBJ1-2, the full variable domain is DTGVSQNPRHKITKRGQNVTFRCDPISEHNRLYWYRQTLGQGPEFLTYFQNEAQLEKSRLLSDRFSAERPKGSFSTLEIQRTEQGDSAMYLCASSPTLQGAEGYTFGSGTRLTVV.

This chain connects TRBV10-3 to TRBJ1-5; no definite D call. The CDR3 contains 15 residues. Trimming removed 5 bases at V and 0 bases at J, with 11 bases between. CDR1 and CDR2 (germline): ENHRY, SYGVKD. The CDR3 region has the DNA TGTGCCATCAGTAAGGCCGGAGATAGCAATCAGCCCCAGCATTTT. Protein product: CAISKAGDSNQPQHF.

This clone was picked up one time. The chain is built from TRBV6-1 and TRBJ2-2; possibly TRBD2 for D (5 bases). The V and J ends lost 1 base and 5 bases respectively, with 14 bases between them. The length of the CDR3 is 16 residues. Germline lookup yields CDR1 MNHNS and CDR2 SASEGT. The CDR3 sequence: CASSEGPTRGTGELFF. In nucleotides, the CDR3 is TGTGCCAGCAGTGAAGGGCCCACCCGGGGTACCGGGGAGCTGTTTTTT.

The CDR3 region has the DNA TGTGCCAGCTCACCCCGATCCGGACAGGGGAGCTCTGGGGCCAACGTCCTGACTTTC. Translation: CASSPRSGQGSSGANVLTF. The chain is built from TRBV18 and TRBJ2-6; 9 bases match TRBD1. CDR3 length: 19 residues. The V gene's germline CDR1 is KGHSH and CDR2 LQKENI. V dropped 3 bases and J dropped 0; count of bases not matched to a gene: 9.

This sequence joins TRBV28 and TRBJ2-7, with 7 bases aligning to TRBD2. CDR1 and CDR2 (germline): MDHEN, SYDVKM. This CDR3 region has 14 residues. Trimming removed 5 bases from V and 3 bases from J; junction bases left unmatched: 7. The CDR3 loop is CASSSGKDIYEQYF. CDR3 DNA sequence: TGTGCCAGCAGTAGCGGGAAAGACATCTACGAGCAGTACTTC.